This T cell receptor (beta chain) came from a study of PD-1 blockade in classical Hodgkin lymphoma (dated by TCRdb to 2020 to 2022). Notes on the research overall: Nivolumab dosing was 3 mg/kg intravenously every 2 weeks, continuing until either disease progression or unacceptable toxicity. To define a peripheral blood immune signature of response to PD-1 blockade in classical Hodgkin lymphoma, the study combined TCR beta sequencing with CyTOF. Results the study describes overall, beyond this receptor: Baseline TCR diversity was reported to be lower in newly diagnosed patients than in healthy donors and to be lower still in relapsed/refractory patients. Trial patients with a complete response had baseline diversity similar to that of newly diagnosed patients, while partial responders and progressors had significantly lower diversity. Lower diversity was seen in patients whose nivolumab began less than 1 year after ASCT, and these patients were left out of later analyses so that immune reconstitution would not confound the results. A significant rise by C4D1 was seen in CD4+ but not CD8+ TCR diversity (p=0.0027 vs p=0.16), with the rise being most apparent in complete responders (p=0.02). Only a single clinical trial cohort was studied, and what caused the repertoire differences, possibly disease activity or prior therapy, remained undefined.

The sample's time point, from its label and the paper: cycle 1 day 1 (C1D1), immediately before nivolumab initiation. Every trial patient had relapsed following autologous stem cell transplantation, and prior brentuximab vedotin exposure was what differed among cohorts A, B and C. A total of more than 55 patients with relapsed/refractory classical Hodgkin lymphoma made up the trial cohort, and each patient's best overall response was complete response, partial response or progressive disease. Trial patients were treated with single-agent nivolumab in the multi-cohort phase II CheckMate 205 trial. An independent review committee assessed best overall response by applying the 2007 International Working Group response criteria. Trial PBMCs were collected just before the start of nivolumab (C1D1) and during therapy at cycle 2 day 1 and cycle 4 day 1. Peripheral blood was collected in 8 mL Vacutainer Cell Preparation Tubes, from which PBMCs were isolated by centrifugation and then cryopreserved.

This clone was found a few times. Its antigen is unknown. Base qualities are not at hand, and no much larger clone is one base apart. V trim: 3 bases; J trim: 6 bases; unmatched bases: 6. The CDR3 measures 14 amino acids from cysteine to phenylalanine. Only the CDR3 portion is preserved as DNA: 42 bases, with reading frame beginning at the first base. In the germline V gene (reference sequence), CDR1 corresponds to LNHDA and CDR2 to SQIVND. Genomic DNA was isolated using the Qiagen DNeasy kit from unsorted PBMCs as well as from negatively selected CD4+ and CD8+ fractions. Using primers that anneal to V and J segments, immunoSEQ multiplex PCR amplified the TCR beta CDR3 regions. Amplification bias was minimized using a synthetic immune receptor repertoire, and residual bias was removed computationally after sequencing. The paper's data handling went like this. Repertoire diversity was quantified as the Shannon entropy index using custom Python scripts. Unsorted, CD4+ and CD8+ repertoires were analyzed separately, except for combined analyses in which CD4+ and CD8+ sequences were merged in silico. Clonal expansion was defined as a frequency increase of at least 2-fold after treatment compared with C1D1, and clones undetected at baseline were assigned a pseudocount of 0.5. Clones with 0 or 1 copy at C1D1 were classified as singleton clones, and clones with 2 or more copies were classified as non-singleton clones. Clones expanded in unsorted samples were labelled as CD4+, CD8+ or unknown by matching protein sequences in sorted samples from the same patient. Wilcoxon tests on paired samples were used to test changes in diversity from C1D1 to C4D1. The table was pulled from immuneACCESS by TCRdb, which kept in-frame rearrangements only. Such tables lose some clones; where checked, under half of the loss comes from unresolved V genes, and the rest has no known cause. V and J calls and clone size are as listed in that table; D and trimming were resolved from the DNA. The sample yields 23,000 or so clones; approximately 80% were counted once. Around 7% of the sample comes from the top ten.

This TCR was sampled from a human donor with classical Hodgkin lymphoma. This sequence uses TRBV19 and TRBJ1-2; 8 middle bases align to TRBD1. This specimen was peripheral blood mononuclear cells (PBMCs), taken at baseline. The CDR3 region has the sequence CASSISTGDHGYTF. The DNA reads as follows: TGTGCCAGTAGTATCTCGACAGGGGATCATGGCTACACCTTC.